The next 5 T cell receptor beta chains were all read from a single sample in a study of blood T cells in healthy people across ages. Primed by a sample-barcoded 5' primer and a J-beta primer mix, a second PCR proceeded for about 6 to 12 cycles. TCRdb processed the 5' RACE reads anew with MiXCR; each CDR3 protein has one entry. The sample contains some 800,000 distinct CDR3 sequences, 20% to 30% of which appear only once. These same records also appear under a second study, on T cells of mothers and their children.

Sequencing used blood. The source of these receptors is a boy aged 5-17 years in good health.

The chain couples TRBV15 to TRBJ2-2, with 9 nucleotides matching TRBD2. V shed 4 bases, J shed 4 bases, and the junction held 7 bases outside the gene matches. Germline V CDR1 and CDR2: LNHNV, YYDKDF (reference sequence). This CDR3 has 16 residues. CDR3 sequence (DNA): TGTGCCACCAGCACCGTCAGCGGGGGGTTCACCGGGGAGCTGTTTTTT. Protein product: CATSTVSGGFTGELFF.

About this clonotype: At one end the junction does not follow the germline gene, possibly because of a read error. The rearrangement joins TRBV7-2 to TRBJ2-1, with D hard to call. The germline gives CDR1 SGHTA, CDR2 FQGNSA. CDR3 length: 13 amino acids. The CDR3 reads CASSLVHPNKQFF. CDR3 sequence (DNA): TGTGCCAGCAGCTTAGTCCACCCCAATAAGCAGTTCTTC.

This sequence joins TRBV5-1 and TRBJ2-7; 7 bases line up with TRBD2. Germline V gene lookup returns CDR1 SGHRS and CDR2 YFSETQ. This CDR3 region has 15 residues. Unmatched junction bases numbered 5, after V lost 0 bases and J lost 2 bases. The CDR3 bases are TGCGCCAGCAGCTTGGGGGGCGGGAGCACCTACGAGCAGTACTTC. Translated: CASSLGGGSTYEQYF.

The V gene is TRBV14, the J gene TRBJ2-2; 8 bases align to TRBD2. The junction had 12 bases not matched to a gene; V was cut back by 4 bases and J by 5 bases. CDR1 SGHDN and CDR2 FVKESK come from the germline V gene. The CDR3 covers 17 residues. Here the CDR3 reads CASSLLRSGSMTGELFF. The CDR3 coding sequence is TGTGCCAGCAGCCTACTCCGGAGCGGGAGTATGACCGGGGAGCTGTTTTTT.

This clonotype was detected only a few times. One end of the junction fails to match germline, which may point to a read error. This chain links TRBV2 with TRBJ1-2; the D is unclear. The germline gives CDR1 SNHLY, CDR2 FYNNEI. CDR3 length: 13 amino acids. The CDR3 spells CASSEGQYYRYTF. The DNA of the CDR3 is TGTGCCAGCAGTGAAGGACAATACTATCGCTACACCTTC.